The clone carrying this T cell receptor (beta chain) is a singleton in its sample. Its antigen is unknown. CDR3 length equals 17 residues. Per germline, CDR1 SGHRS and CDR2 YFSETQ. V lost 4 bases, J lost 2 bases, and 8 bases stayed unmatched. 60 Vbeta and 13 Jbeta primers were used in PCR. Sequenced by immunoSEQ multiplex PCR; TCRdb stores in-frame clones only, minus some. The sample records approximately 140,000 clones, around 80% being singletons. The sample belongs to a study of cytomegalovirus exposure and HLA in healthy donors. Background on the study: Earlier sequencing of about 179 million T cells yielded 90 million to 140 million unique TCR beta sequences.

Study findings and constraints: One later analysis reportedly identified an Asian-associated ancestry cluster that showed fewer N-insertions than the approximately 710-donor mean. According to an earlier analysis, most TCR beta V segments yielded productive rearrangements about 87% or about 30% of the time. Common viral pathogens seemed to be connected with several of the most significant clusters, according to a later analysis.

The sample consisted of PBMCs. The receptor's source is a man aged 30 to 39 in good health and CMV-seronegative. This chain joins TRBV5-1 and TRBJ2-7, with 14 bases lining up with TRBD2. CDR3 bases: TGCGCCAGCAGCGACGGGACTAGCGGGAGCCCCCCCTACGAGCAGTACTTC. It codes for CASSDGTSGSPPYEQYF.